This entry lists 10 T cell receptor beta chains sequenced from one sample in a study of T cell responses to AZD1222 COVID-19 vaccine (dated by TCRdb to the early 2020s). The library was prepared using the immunoSEQ multiplex PCR assay. The source is immuneACCESS, and TCRdb retained only in-frame sequences with V and J called. Part of the clones is not carried over; for the studies checked, unresolved V genes explain less than half of this, and the remainder is unexplained. Counted in this sample were fewer than 75,000 clones; 85% of them appeared once. The top ten clones comprise roughly a fifth of the sample. Interpreted using the paper, the time point label stands for: baseline before first vaccination. This material consisted of peripheral blood, taken on day 0 of AZD1222 vaccination. All receptors come from an adult in good health.

The genes are TRBV29-1 and TRBJ1-2, with D tentatively TRBD1 (6 bases). This CDR3 is 10 amino acids long. Trimming pared 3 bases from V and 12 bases from J, leaving 11 bases between. From germline, CDR1 is SQVTM and CDR2 ANQGSEA. The CDR3 loop reads CSVDEGGNTF. Here the CDR3 DNA reads TGCAGCGTTGATGAAGGGGGGAACACCTTC.

The chain recombines TRBV19 with TRBJ1-6, with 8 bases lining up with TRBD1. The CDR3 runs to 16 residues. V gave up 5 bases and J gave up 0 bases; unmatched junction bases: 3. Germline lookup yields CDR1 LNHDA and CDR2 SQIVND (reference sequence). The CDR3 DNA follows: TGTGCCAGTAGTCGGACAGGGAGCTCCTATAATTCACCCCTCCACTTT. Protein product: CASSRTGSSYNSPLHF.

The chain uses TRBV7-6 and TRBJ2-1, with 7 bases that match TRBD2. CDR1 and CDR2 from the germline V gene are SGHVS and FNYEAQ. CDR3 length: 15 amino acids. Trimming at V came to 1 base and at J to 7 bases, leaving 7 bases not matched to a gene. The chain's CDR3 is CASSLGPQGGNEQFF. CDR3 coding DNA: TGTGCCAGCAGCTTAGGGCCCCAGGGAGGGAATGAGCAGTTCTTC.

The chain has TRBV19 and TRBJ1-4; D gene unclear. The germline CDR1 and CDR2 sequences are LNHDA and SQIVND (reference sequence). V was pared by 3 bases and J by 0 bases, with 17 bases between. CDR3 size: 18 residues. Here the CDR3 reads CASSIIGSLRATNEKLFF. In DNA, the CDR3 is TGTGCCAGTAGTATTATCGGTTCGTTACGTGCAACTAATGAAAAACTGTTTTTT.

This sequence joins TRBV5-8 and TRBJ2-5, with 8 nucleotides matching TRBD1. The CDR3 extends over 15 amino acids. Per the germline V gene, CDR1 is SGHTS and CDR2 is YDEGEE. The J segment lost 6 bases and the V segment lost 4 bases, leaving 11 bases of the junction unmatched. The CDR3 region is CASSTIDRGGKTQYF. In DNA, the CDR3 is TGTGCCAGCAGCACCATAGACAGGGGTGGGAAGACCCAGTACTTC.

This clone was seen once. This chain joins TRBV7-6 and TRBJ1-3, with D unclear. There are 15 residues in the CDR3. The germline V gene encodes CDR1 SGHVS and CDR2 FNYEAQ. V was pared by 2 bases and J by 0 bases, with 8 bases between. The CDR3 sequence: CASSLRESSGNTIYF. The CDR3 region has the DNA TGTGCCAGCAGCTTACGGGAGAGCTCTGGAAACACCATATATTTT.

This clone was seen just once. The V gene is TRBV18, the J gene TRBJ1-2, with D possibly matching TRBD1 (5 bases). Trimming took 6 bases from V and 8 from J, leaving 22 bases between them. Germline values: CDR1 KGHSH, CDR2 LQKENI. The CDR3 is 15 amino acids. CDR3: CASSPNQGPSYGYTF. DNA of the CDR3: TGTGCCAGCTCCCCGAATCAGGGACCATCGTACGGCTACACCTTC. The whole variable domain, remainder taken from reference TRBV18 and TRBJ1-2, is NAGVMQNPRHLVRRRGQEARLRCSPMKGHSHVYWYRQLPEEGLKFMVYLQKENIIDESGMPKERFSAEFPKEGPSILRIQQVVRGDSAAYFCASSPNQGPSYGYTFGSGTRLTVV.

V usage is TRBV27 and J usage is TRBJ1-4; D perhaps matches TRBD1 (5 bases). V dropped 6 bases and J dropped 0 bases, with 14 bases sitting between them. Germline V gives CDR1 MNHEY, CDR2 SMNVEV (reference sequence). The CDR3 is 16 residues long. The CDR3 region is CASRRGGGATNEKLFF. DNA for the CDR3: TGTGCCAGCAGACGGGGTGGGGGGGCAACTAATGAAAAACTGTTTTTT.

The V and J genes are TRBV4-2 and TRBJ2-7; D may be TRBD2 (6 bases). This CDR3 is built from 16 residues. CDR1 is LGHNA, CDR2 YNFKEQ, per germline. V was trimmed by 1 base and J by 0 bases, leaving 13 bases between them. The chain's CDR3 is CASSQVAGTISYEQYF. CDR3 nucleotides: TGTGCCAGCAGCCAAGTGGCGGGAACTATCTCCTACGAGCAGTACTTC.

The chain's CDR3 is CSASRGTGNSPLHF. The CDR3 DNA follows: TGCAGTGCTAGTCGCGGGACAGGGAATTCACCCCTCCACTTT. V is TRBV20-1 and J is TRBJ1-6; 9 bases agree with TRBD1. Per the germline V gene, CDR1 is DFQATT and CDR2 is SNEGSKA (reference sequence). The length of the CDR3 is 14 residues. Trimming took 3 bases from V and 7 from J; bases not matched to a gene: 4.